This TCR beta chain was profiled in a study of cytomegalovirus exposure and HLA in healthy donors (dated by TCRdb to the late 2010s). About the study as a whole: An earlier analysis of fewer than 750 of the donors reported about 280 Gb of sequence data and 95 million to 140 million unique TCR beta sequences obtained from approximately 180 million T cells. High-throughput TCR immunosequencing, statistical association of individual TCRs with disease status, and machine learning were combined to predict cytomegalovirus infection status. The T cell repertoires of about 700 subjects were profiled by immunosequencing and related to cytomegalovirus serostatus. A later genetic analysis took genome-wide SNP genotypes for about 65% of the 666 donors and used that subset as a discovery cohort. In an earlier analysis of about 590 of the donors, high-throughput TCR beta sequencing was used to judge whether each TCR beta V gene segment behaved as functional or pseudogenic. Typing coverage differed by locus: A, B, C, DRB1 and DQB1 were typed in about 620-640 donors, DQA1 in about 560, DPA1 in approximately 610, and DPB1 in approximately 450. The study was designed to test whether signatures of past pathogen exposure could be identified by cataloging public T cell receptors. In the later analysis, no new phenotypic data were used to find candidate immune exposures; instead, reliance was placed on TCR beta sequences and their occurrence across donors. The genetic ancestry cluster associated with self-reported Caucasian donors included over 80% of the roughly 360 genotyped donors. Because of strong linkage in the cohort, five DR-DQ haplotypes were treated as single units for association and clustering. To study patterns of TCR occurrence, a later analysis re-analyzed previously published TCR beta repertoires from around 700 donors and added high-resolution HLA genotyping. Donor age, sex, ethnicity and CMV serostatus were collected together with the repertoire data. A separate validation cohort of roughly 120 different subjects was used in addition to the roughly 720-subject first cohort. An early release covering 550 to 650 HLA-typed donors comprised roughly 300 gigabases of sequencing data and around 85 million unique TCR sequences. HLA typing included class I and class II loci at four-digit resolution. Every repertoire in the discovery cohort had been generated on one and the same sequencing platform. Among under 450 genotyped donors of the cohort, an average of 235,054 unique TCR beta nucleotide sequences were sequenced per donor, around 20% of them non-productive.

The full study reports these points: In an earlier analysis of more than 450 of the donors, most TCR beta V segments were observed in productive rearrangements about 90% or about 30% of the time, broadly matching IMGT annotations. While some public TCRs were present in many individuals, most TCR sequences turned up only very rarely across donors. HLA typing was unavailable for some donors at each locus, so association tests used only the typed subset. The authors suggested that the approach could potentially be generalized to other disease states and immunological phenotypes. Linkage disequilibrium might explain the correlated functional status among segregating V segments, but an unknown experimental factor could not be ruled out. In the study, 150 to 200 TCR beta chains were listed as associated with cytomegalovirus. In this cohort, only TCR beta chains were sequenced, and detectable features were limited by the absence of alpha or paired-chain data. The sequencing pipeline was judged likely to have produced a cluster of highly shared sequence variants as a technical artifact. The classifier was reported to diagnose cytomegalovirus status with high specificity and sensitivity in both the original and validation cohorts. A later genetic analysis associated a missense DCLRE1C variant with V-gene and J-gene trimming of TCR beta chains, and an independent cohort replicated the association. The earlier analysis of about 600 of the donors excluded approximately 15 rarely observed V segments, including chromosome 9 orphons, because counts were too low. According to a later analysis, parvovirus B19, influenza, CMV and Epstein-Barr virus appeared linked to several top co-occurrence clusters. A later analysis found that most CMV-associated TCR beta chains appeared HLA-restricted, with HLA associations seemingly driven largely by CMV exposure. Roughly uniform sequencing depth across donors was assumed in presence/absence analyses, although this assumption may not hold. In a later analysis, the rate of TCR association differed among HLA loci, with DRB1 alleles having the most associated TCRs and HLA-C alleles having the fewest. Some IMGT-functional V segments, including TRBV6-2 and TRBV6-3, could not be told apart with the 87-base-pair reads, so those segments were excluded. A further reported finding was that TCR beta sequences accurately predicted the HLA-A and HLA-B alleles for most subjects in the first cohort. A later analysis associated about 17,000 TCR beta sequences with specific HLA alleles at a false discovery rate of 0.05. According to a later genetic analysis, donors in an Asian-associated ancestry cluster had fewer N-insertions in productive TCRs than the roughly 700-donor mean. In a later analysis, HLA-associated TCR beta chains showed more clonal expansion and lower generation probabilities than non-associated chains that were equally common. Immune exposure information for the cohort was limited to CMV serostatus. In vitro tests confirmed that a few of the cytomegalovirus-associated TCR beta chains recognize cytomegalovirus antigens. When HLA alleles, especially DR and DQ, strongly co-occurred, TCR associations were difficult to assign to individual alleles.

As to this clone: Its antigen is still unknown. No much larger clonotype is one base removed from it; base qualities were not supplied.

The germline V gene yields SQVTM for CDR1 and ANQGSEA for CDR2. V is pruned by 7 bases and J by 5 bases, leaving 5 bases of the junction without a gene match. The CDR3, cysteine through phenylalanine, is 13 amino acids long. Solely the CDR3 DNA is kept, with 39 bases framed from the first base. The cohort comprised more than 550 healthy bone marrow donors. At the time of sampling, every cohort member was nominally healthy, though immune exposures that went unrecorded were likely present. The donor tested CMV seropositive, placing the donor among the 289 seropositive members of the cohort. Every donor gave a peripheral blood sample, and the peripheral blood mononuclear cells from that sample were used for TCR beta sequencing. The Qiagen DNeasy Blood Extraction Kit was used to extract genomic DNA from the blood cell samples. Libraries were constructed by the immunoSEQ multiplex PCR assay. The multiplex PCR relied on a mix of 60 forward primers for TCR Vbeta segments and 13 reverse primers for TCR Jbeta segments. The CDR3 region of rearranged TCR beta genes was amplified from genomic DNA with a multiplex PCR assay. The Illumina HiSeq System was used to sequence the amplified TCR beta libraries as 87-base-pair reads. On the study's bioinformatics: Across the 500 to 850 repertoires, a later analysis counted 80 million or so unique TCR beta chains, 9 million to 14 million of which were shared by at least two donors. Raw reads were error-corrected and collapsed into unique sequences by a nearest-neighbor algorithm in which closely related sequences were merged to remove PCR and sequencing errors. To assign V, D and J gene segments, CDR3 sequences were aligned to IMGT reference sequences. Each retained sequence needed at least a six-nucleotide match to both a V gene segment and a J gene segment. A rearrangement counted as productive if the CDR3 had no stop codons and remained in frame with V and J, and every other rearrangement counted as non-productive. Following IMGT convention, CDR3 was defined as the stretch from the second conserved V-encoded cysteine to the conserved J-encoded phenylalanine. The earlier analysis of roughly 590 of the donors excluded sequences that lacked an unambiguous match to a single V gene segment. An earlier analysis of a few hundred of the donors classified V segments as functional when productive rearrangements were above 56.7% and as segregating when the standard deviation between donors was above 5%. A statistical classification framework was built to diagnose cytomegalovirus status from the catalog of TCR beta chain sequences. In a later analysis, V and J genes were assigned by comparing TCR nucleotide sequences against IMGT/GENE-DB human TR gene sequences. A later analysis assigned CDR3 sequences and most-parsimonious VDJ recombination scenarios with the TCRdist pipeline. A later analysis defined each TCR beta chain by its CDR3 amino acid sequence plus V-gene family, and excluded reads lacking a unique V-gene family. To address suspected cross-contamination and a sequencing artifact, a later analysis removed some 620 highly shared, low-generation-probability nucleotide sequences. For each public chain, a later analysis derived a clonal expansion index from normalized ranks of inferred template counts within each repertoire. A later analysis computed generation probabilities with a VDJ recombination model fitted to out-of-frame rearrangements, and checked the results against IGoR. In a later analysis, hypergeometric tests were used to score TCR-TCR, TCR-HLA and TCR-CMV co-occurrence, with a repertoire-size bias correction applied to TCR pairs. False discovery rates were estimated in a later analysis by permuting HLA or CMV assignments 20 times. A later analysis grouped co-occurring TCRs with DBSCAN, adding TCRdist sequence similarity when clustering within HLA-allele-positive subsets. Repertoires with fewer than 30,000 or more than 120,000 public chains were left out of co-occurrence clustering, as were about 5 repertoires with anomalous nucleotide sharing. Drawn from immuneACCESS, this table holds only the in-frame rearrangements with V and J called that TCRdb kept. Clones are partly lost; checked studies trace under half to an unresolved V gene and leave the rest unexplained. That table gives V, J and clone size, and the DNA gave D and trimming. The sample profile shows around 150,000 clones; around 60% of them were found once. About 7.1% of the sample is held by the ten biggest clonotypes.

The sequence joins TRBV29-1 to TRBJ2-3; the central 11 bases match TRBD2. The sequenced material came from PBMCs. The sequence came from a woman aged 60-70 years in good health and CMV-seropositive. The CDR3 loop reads CSALAGGVDTQYF. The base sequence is TGCAGCGCCCTAGCGGGAGGTGTAGATACGCAGTATTTT.